Listed here are 19 T cell receptor beta chains from one sample, sequenced in a study of human T cells and chemical hapten exposure. TCRdb fed the RACE reads into MiXCR, producing one record per CDR3 protein. This sample carries more than 55,000 distinct CDR3 sequences, more than 8% of them seen once, and the ten largest clones take approximately 3%. The time point: patch test 1, 2 weeks after DPC sensitization. Sample treatment: therapeutic diphenylcyclopropenone sensitization with weekly scalp DPC. The sequencing used whole blood, collected in connection with sensitization to the hapten diphenylcyclopropenone (DPC). The receptor set was obtained from a woman aged 40 to 50 with alopecia areata. Some clones in this sample may be carry-over from other donors' samples.

The chain links TRBV28 to TRBJ2-1; D perhaps matches TRBD2 (5 bases). This CDR3 spans 15 amino acids. V was shortened by 5 bases and J by 8 bases, with 19 bases between the two germline ends. CDR1 and CDR2 (germline): MDHEN, SYDVKM. CDR3 loop: CASSAGVYLTDEQFF. CDR3 sequence (DNA): TGTGCCAGCAGTGCCGGGGTCTATCTGACCGATGAGCAGTTCTTC.

The V gene is TRBV10-3, the J gene TRBJ1-4; D unresolved. Per germline, CDR1 ENHRY and CDR2 SYGVKD. CDR3 length: 13 amino acids. Trimming took 5 bases from V and 11 from J, leaving 15 bases between them. CDR3: CAISSTDSQKLFF. For the CDR3, the DNA is TGTGCCATCAGTAGCACGGATTCTCAGAAACTGTTTTTT.

With regard to this clonotype: A much more abundant neighbour one base away suggests this may be a read error. V and J are TRBV24-1 and TRBJ1-2; D call uncertain. Germline V gene lookup returns CDR1 KGHDR and CDR2 SFDVKD. The V end lost 5 bases, the J end lost 2 bases, and 11 bases lay between the germline ends. The CDR3 is made up of 14 amino acids. CDR3 amino acids: CATSGLTLNYGYTF. The DNA of the CDR3 is TGTGCCACCAGTGGATTGACTTTAAACTATGGCTACACCTTC.

This clonotype appeared many times. The chain carries TRBV2 and TRBJ2-1; 8 bases are a match to TRBD1. Germline loops: CDR1 SNHLY, CDR2 FYNNEI. There are 11 residues in the CDR3. The trim removed 7 bases at V and 10 bases at J, leaving 3 bases unmatched. In nucleotides, the CDR3 is TGTGCCAGCACTACAGGGGGAGAGCAGTTCTTC. Its protein is CASTTGGEQFF.

The J gene is TRBJ2-6, the V gene TRBV27, with 8 bases aligning to TRBD1. The CDR3 spans 18 residues. The junction had 14 bases not matched to a gene; V was cut back by 7 bases and J by 3 bases. Germline V gives CDR1 MNHEY, CDR2 SMNVEV (reference sequence). The CDR3 is CASTARQGAASGANVLTF. The CDR3 DNA follows: TGTGCCAGCACCGCGAGGCAGGGGGCGGCAAGTGGGGCCAACGTCCTGACTTTC.

The chain recombines TRBV7-2 with TRBJ1-3; D perhaps matches TRBD1 (5 bases). Per the germline V gene, CDR1 is SGHTA and CDR2 is FQGNSA. V was cut by 10 bases and J by 0 bases, with 25 bases left in between. The CDR3 extends over 18 amino acids. CDR3 nucleotide sequence: TGTGCCACCCTTCCGGGACCTTCCCATATCTACTCTGGAAACACCATATATTTT. This codes for CATLPGPSHIYSGNTIYF.

This clonotype was counted many times. The rearrangement joins TRBV12-3 or TRBV12-4 to TRBJ2-3; 16 bases fit TRBD2. The CDR3 is 20 residues long. The J segment lost 5 bases and the V segment lost 3 bases, leaving 14 bases of the junction unmatched. CDR3 bases: TGTGCCAGCAGTTTTTGGTCCGGGACTAGCGGGGGGGCAGGTGAAGATACGCAGTATTTT. Translating it yields CASSFWSGTSGGAGEDTQYF.

This clonotype has at least ten counts. The CDR3 reads CASSATGTAGDQPQHF. CDR3 coding DNA: TGTGCCAGCAGCGCGACCGGGACCGCGGGGGACCAGCCCCAGCATTTT. The chain employs TRBV9 and TRBJ1-5; weak D call: TRBD1 (5 bases). The CDR3 has 16 amino acids. Germline CDR1 SGDLS, CDR2 YYNGEE. V lost 3 bases and J 7 bases, leaving 20 bases between the germline ends.

The chain links TRBV3-2 to TRBJ2-5. TRBV3-2 is assigned pseudogene status. The CDR3 has 16 residues. The DNA for the CDR3 is TGTGCCAGCAGCCAAAATCGAGAGGGGTACCAAGAGACCCAGTACTTC. It is translated as CASSQNREGYQETQYF.

There are a few counts of this clonotype. The chain links TRBV4-1 to TRBJ1-2, with a possible D match to TRBD1 (6 bases). The CDR3 sequence is 15 residues long. The germline CDR1 and CDR2 sequences are MGHRA and YSYEKL. With 2 bases removed from V and 4 bases from J, the gap between germline ends came to 14 bases. In nucleotides, the CDR3 is TGCGCCAGCAGCCAATCAGAAGGGGGATCCTATGGCTACACCTTC. The encoded protein is CASSQSEGGSYGYTF.

Turning to this clonotype: A much larger clonotype is one base distant, so this may be a read error. The chain is built from TRBV14 and TRBJ2-1; 14 bases line up with TRBD2. The CDR3 is made up of 16 amino acids. Germline lookup yields CDR1 SGHDN and CDR2 FVKESK. The CDR3: CASSSRTSGGTNEQIF. CDR3 DNA sequence: TGTGCCAGCAGCTCTCGGACTAGCGGGGGGACCAATGAGCAGATCTTC.

This clonotype was seen a handful of times. This chain uses TRBV29-1 with TRBJ1-2; D remains unclear. The V gene lost 7 bases and the J gene lost 5 bases, with 11 bases spanning the gap. The CDR3 runs to 11 residues. The V gene's germline CDR1 is SQVTM and CDR2 ANQGSEA. The CDR3 sequence is CSAGEAYGYTF. Here the CDR3 DNA reads TGCAGCGCCGGGGAAGCTTATGGCTACACCTTC.

This clonotype occurred a few times. This may be a read error, as it is one base from a much larger clone. The CDR3 end shows no conserved phenylalanine or tryptophan, and so a read error is likely. The rearrangement uses TRBV2 and TRBJ1-2; D unclear. V lost 7 bases and J lost 3, with 9 bases in between. CDR1 is SNHLY, CDR2 FYNNEI, per germline. The CDR3 has 12 residues. The CDR3: CASKRRDYGYTL. The CDR3 DNA reads TGTGCCAGCAAGCGACGGGACTATGGCTACACCCTC.

J is TRBJ2-7 and V is TRBV7-8; D could derive from TRBD1 or TRBD2 (5 bases each). The V and J ends lost 7 bases and 5 bases respectively, with 9 bases between them. The germline V gene has CDR1 SGHVS and CDR2 FQNEAQ. The CDR3 sequence is 11 residues long. CDR3 nucleotides: TGTGCCAGCATTCTGGGGGACGAGCAGTACTTC. Protein sequence: CASILGDEQYF.

There are a few counts of this clonotype. The rearrangement uses TRBV20-1 and TRBJ2-5, with D perhaps TRBD2 (6 bases). The V gene's germline CDR1 is DFQATT and CDR2 SNEGSKA (reference sequence). Deletions cut 4 bases from V and 2 bases from J, with 11 bases between. The CDR3 has 13 residues. This CDR3 reads CSANGGSQETQYF. DNA of the CDR3: TGCAGTGCTAATGGGGGGTCTCAAGAGACCCAGTACTTC.

This clonotype occurred many times. The V call is TRBV5-1, the J call TRBJ1-1, with 11 bases aligning to TRBD1. The V segment lost 5 bases and the J segment 0 bases; nucleotides outside the gene matches: 9. The germline gives CDR1 SGHRS, CDR2 YFSETQ. CDR3 length: 17 residues. The CDR3 is CASRLQGQGELNTEAFF. The DNA for the CDR3 is TGCGCCAGCAGACTTCAGGGACAGGGGGAACTGAACACTGAAGCTTTCTTT.

This clonotype was recorded many times. V is TRBV7-9 and J is TRBJ1-1; D unclear. Trimming pared 4 bases from V and 7 bases from J, leaving 10 bases between. This CDR3 has 12 residues. CDR1 SEHNR and CDR2 FQNEAQ come from the germline V gene (reference sequence). Written as DNA, the CDR3 is TGTGCCAGCAGCTCACCGAGTATTGAAGCTTTCTTT. Translating it yields CASSSPSIEAFF.

This clonotype was found many times. J is TRBJ1-1 and V is TRBV15; D is unresolved. The CDR3 has 17 amino acids. Trimming shortened V by 0 bases and J by 1 base, and 15 bases separated the two germline ends. CDR1 and CDR2 from the germline V gene are LNHNV and YYDKDF (reference sequence). CDR3 amino acids: CATSRDQRLWRNTEAFF. In DNA, the CDR3 is TGTGCCACCAGCAGAGATCAAAGGTTGTGGAGGAACACTGAAGCTTTCTTT.

This clonotype was counted ten times or more. This rearrangement joins TRBV4-3 to TRBJ1-2, with no clear D. V was trimmed by 1 base and J by 3 bases, leaving 15 bases between them. Germline V lookup: CDR1 LGHNA, CDR2 YSLEER. This CDR3 has 16 amino acids. In DNA form, the CDR3 reads TGCGCCAGCAGCCAAGCCGCATTTGAGGGCGACTATGGCTACACCTTC. Translation gives CASSQAAFEGDYGYTF.